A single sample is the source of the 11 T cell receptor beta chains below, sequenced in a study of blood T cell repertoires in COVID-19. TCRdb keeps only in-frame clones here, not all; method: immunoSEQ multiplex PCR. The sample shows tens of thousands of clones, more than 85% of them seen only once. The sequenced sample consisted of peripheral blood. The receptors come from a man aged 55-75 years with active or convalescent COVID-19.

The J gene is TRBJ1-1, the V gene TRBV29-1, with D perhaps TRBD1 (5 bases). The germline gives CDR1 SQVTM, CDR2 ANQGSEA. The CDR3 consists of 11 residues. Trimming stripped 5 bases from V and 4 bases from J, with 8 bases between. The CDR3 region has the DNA TGCAGCGTTTGGAGGGGCACTGAAGCTTTCTTT. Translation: CSVWRGTEAFF.

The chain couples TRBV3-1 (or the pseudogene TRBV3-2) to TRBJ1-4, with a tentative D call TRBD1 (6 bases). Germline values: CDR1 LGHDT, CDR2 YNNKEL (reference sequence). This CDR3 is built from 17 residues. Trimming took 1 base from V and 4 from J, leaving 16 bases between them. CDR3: CASSQGAPGQLNEKLFF. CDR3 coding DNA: TGTGCCAGCAGCCAAGGGGCACCCGGACAGCTTAATGAAAAACTGTTTTTT.

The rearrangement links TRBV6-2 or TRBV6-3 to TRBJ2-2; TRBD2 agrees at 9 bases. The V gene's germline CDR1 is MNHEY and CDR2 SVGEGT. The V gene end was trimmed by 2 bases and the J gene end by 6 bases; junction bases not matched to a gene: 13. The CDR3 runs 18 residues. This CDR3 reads CASSYLRRTGTSPGELFF. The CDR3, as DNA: TGTGCCAGCAGTTACCTCAGACGTACCGGGACTAGCCCCGGGGAGCTGTTTTTT.

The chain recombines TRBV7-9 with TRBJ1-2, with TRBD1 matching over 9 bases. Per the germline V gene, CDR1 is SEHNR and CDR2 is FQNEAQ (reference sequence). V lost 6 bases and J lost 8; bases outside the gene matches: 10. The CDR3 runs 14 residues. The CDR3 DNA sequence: TGTGCCAGCAGTACCCGTGGACAGGGGAAGGGCTACACCTTC. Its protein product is CASSTRGQGKGYTF.

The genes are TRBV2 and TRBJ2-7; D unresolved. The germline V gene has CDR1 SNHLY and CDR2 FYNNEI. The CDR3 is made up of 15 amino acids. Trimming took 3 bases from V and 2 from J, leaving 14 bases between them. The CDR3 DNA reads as TGTGCCAGCAGTGAGTCAGGAACAGCCCCCTACGAGCAGTACTTC. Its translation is CASSESGTAPYEQYF.

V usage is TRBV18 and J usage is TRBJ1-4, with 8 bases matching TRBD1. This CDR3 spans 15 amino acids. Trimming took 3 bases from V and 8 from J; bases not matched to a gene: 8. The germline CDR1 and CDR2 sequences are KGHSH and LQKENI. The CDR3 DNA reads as TGTGCCAGCTCACCTATGCAGGGGGCGCAAGAAAAACTGTTTTTT. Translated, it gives CASSPMQGAQEKLFF.

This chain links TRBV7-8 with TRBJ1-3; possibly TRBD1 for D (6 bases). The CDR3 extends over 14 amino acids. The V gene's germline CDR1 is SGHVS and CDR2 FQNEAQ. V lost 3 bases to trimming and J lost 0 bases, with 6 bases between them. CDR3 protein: CASSLDSSGNTIYF. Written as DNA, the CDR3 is TGTGCCAGCAGCTTGGACAGCTCTGGAAACACCATATATTTT.

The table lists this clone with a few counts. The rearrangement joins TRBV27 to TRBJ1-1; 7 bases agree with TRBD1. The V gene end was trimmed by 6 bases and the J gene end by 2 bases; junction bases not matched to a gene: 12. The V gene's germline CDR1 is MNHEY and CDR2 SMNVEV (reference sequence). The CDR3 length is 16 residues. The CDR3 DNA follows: TGTGCCAGCAGGCTGATCAACAGGGGATCTAACACTGAAGCTTTCTTT. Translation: CASRLINRGSNTEAFF.

The CDR3 is CAIHRDINQPQHF. As DNA, the CDR3 is TGTGCCATCCACCGGGACATAAATCAGCCCCAGCATTTT. This rearrangement joins TRBV6-4 to TRBJ1-5, with D possibly matching TRBD1 (6 bases). Trimming shortened V by 10 bases and J by 4 bases, and 14 bases separated the two germline ends. The CDR3 has 13 amino acids. In germline, CDR1 is MRHNA, CDR2 SNTAGT.

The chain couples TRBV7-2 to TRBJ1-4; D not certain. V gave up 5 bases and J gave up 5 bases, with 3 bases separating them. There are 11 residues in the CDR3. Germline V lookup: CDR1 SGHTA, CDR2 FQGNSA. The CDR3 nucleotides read TGTGCCAGCAGCCAGAATGAAAAACTGTTTTTT. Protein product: CASSQNEKLFF.

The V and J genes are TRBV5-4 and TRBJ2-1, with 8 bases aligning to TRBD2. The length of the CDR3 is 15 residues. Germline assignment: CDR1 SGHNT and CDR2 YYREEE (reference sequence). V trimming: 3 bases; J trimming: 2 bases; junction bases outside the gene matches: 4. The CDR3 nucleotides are TGTGCCAGCAGCTCAAGCGGGAGAACCTACAATGAGCAGTTCTTC. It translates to CASSSSGRTYNEQFF.